Given below is one T cell receptor (beta chain) in context. Germline CDR1 is MNHEY and CDR2 is SVGAGI. The V gene lost 6 bases and the J gene lost 3 bases, with 8 bases spanning the gap. The CDR3 sequence is 13 residues long. The sample comes from a study of T cell responses to AZD1222 COVID-19 vaccine. The data were produced by immunoSEQ multiplex PCR, yet TCRdb's version contains in-frame clones alone and is incomplete. The sample lists around 270,000 clones; roughly 93% were seen once. This sequence originates from an adult who received the AZD1222 COVID-19 vaccine. V gene TRBV6-5 combines with J gene TRBJ1-4; D ambiguous. The sequencing here drew on peripheral blood, taken 28 days after the second AZD1222 dose. CDR3 residues: CASRRTANEKLFF. The CDR3 DNA sequence: TGTGCCAGCAGGAGGACGGCTAATGAAAAACTGTTTTTT.